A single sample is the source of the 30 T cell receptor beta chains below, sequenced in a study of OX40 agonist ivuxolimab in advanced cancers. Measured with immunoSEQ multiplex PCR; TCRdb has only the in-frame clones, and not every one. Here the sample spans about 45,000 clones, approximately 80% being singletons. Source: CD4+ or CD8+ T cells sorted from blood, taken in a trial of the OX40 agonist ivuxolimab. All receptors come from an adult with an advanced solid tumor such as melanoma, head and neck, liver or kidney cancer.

CDR3 sequence reads: CASSWDTRYEQYF. CDR3 coding DNA: TGTGCCAGCAGTTGGGACACACGCTACGAGCAGTACTTC. J is TRBJ2-5 and V is TRBV27; weak D call: TRBD1 (6 bases). The J call is in doubt because the DNA end fits TRBJ2-7 better. The germline gives CDR1 MNHEY, CDR2 SMNVEV (reference sequence). This CDR3 has 13 residues.

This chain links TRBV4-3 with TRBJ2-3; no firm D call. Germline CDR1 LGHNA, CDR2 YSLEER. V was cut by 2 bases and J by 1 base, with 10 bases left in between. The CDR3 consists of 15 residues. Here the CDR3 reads CASSQLPGGTDTQYF. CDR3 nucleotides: TGCGCCAGCAGCCAATTACCTGGGGGCACAGATACGCAGTATTTT.

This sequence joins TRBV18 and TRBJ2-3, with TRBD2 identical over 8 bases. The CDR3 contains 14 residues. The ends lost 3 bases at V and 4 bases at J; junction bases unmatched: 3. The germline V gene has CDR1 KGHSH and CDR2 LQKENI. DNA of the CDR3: TGTGCCAGCTCACCTCAGCGGGGGCCAGATACGCAGTATTTT. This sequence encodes CASSPQRGPDTQYF. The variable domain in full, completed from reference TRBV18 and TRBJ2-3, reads NAGVMQNPRHLVRRRGQEARLRCSPMKGHSHVYWYRQLPEEGLKFMVYLQKENIIDESGMPKERFSAEFPKEGPSILRIQQVVRGDSAAYFCASSPQRGPDTQYFGPGTRLTVL.

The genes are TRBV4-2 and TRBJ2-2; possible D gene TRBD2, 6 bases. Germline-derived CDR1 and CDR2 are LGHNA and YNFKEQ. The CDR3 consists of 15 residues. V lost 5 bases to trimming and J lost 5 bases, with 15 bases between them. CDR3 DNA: TGTGCCAGCAGCGCGGGACCCCGAGGGACCGGGGAGCTGTTTTTT. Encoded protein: CASSAGPRGTGELFF.

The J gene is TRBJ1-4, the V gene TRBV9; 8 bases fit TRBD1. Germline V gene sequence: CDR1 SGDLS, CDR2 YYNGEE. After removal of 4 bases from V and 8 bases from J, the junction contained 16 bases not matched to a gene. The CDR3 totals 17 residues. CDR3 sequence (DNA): TGTGCCAGCAGCCGAACAGGGGGATTTAGAATCAACGAAAAACTGTTTTTT. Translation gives CASSRTGGFRINEKLFF.

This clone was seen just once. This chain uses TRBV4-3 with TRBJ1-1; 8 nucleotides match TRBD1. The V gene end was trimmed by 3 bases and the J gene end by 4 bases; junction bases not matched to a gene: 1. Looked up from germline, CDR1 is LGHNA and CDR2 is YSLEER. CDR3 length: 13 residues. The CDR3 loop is CASSHQGATEAFF. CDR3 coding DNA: TGCGCCAGCAGCCATCAGGGGGCCACTGAAGCTTTCTTT.

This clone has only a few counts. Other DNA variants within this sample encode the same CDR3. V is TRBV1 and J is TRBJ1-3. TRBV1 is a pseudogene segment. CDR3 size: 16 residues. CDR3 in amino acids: CTSSHLPKASGNTIYF. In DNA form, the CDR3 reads TGCACCAGCAGCCATCTACCGAAGGCTTCTGGAAACACCATATATTTT.

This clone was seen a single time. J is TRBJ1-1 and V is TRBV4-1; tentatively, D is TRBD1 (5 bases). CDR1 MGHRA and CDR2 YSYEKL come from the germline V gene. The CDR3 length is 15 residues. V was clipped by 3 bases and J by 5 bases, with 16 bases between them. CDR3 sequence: CASSHSRGAETEAFF. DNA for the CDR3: TGCGCCAGCAGCCACAGCCGTGGGGCTGAGACTGAAGCTTTCTTT.

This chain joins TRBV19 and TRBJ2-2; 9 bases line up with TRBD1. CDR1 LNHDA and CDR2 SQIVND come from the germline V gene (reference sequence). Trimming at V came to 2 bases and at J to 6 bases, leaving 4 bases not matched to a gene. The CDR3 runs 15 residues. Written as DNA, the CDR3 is TGTGCCAGTAGTATAACAGGGGGCAGCGCCGGGGAGCTGTTTTTT. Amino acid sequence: CASSITGGSAGELFF. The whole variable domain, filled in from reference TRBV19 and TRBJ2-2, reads DGGITQSPKYLFRKEGQNVTLSCEQNLNHDAMYWYRQDPGQGLRLIYYSQIVNDFQKGDIAEGYSVSREKKESFPLTVTSAQKNPTAFYLCASSITGGSAGELFFGEGSRLTVL.

The CDR3 loop is CASSLRGSSYNEQFF. Written as DNA, the CDR3 is TGCGCCAGCAGCTTGAGAGGGAGTTCCTACAATGAGCAGTTCTTC. The chain is built from TRBV5-1 and TRBJ2-1; D may be TRBD2 (5 bases). The CDR3 spans 15 residues. Trimming removed 1 base at V and 1 base at J, with 9 bases between. CDR1 is SGHRS and CDR2 is YFSETQ in the germline V gene.

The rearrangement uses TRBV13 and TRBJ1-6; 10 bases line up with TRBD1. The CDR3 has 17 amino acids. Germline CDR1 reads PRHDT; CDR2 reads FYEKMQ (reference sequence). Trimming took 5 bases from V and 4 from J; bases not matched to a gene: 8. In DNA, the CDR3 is TGTGCCAGCAGCCGAAGACAGGGGGCGCCGTATAATTCACCCCTCCACTTT. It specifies CASSRRQGAPYNSPLHF.

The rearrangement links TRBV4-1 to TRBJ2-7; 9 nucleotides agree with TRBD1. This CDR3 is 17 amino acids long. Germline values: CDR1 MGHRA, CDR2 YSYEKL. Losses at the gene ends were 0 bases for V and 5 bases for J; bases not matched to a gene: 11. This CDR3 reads CASSQDSDRGVGNEQYF. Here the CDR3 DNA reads TGCGCCAGCAGCCAAGATTCTGACAGGGGGGTCGGTAACGAGCAGTACTTC.

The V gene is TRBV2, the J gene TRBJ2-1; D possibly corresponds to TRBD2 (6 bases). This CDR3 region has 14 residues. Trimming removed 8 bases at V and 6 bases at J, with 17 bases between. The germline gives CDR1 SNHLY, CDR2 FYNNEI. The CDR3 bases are TGTGCCAGCCTCCGCCAGACTAGACGCAATGAGCAGTTCTTC. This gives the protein CASLRQTRRNEQFF. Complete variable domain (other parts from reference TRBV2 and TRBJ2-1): EPEVTQTPSHQVTQMGQEVILRCVPISNHLYFYWYRQILGQKVEFLVSFYNNEISEKSEIFDDQFSVERPDGSNFTLKIRSTKLEDSAMYFCASLRQTRRNEQFFGPGTRLTVL.

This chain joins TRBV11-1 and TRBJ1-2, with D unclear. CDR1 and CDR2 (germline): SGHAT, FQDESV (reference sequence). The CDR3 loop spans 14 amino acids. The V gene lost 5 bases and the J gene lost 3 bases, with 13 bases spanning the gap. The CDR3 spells CASSTPGSYYGYTF. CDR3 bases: TGTGCCAGCAGCACTCCCGGGTCCTACTATGGCTACACCTTC.

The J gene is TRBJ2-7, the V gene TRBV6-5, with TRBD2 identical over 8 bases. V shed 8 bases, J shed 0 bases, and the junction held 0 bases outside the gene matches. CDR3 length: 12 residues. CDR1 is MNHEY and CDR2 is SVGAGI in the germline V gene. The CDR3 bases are TGTGCCAGCGGGACTAGCTCCTACGAGCAGTACTTC. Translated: CASGTSSYEQYF.

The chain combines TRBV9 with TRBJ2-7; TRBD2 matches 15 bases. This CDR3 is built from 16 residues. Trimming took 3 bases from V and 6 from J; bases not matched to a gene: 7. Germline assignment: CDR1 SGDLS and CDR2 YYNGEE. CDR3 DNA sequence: TGTGCCAGCAGCGCCGGGACTAGCGGGAGGCTGGGCGAGCAGTACTTC. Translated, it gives CASSAGTSGRLGEQYF.

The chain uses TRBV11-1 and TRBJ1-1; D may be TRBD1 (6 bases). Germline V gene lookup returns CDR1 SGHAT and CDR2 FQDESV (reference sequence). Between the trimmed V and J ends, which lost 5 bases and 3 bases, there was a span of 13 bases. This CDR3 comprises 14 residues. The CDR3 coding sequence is TGTGCCAGCAGCGCAAACAGGGAGGACACTGAAGCTTTCTTT. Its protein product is CASSANREDTEAFF.

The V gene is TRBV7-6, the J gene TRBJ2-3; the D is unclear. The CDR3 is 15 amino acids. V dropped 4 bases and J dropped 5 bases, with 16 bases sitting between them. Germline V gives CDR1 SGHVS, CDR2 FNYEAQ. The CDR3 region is CASSSRFPPQDTQYF. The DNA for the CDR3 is TGTGCCAGCAGCTCCCGCTTCCCTCCACAAGATACGCAGTATTTT.

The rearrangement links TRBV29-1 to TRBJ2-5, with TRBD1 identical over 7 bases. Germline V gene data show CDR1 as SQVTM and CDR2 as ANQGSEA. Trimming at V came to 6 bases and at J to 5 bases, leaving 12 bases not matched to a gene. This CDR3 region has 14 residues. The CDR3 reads CSVRDRQGTETQYF. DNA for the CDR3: TGCAGCGTCCGGGACCGACAGGGTACGGAGACCCAGTACTTC.

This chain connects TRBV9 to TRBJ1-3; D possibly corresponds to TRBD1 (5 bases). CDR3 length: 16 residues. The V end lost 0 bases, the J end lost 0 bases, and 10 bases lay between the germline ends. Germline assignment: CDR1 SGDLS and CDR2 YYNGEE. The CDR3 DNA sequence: TGTGCCAGCAGCGTAGCAGGAGGGGTCTCTGGAAACACCATATATTTT. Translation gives CASSVAGGVSGNTIYF.

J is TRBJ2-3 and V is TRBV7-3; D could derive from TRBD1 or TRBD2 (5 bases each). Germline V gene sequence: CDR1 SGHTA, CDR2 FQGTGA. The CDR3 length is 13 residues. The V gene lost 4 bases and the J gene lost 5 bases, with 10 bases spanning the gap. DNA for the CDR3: TGTGCCAGCAGCTCGAAGAGGGGAGATACGCAGTATTTT. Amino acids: CASSSKRGDTQYF.

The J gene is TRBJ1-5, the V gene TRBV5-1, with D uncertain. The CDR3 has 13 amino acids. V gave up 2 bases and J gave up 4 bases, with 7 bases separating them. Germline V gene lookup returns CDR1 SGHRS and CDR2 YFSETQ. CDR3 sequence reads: CASSFDQNQPQHF. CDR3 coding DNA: TGCGCCAGCAGCTTCGACCAGAATCAGCCCCAGCATTTT. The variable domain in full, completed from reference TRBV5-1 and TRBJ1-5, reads KAGVTQTPRYLIKTRGQQVTLSCSPISGHRSVSWYQQTPGQGLQFLFEYFSETQRNKGNFPGRFSGRQFSNSRSEMNVSTLELGDSALYLCASSFDQNQPQHFGDGTRLSIL.

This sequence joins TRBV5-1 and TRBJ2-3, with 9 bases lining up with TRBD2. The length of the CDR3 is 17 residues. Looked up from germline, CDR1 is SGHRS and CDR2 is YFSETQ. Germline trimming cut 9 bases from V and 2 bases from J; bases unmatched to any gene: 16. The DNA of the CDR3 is TGCGCCACCAATTTCGATGCTAGCGGGACTAACACAGATACGCAGTATTTT. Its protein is CATNFDASGTNTDTQYF.

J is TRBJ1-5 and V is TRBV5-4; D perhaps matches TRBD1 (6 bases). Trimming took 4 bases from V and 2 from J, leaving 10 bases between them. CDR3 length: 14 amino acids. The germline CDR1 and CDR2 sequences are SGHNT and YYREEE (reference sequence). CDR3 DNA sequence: TGTGCCAGCAGCCTGACAGGTGGCAATCAGCCCCAGCATTTT. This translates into CASSLTGGNQPQHF.

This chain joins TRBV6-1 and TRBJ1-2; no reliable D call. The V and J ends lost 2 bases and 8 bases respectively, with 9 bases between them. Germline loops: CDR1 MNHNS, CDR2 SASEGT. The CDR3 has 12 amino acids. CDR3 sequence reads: CASSELGGGYTF. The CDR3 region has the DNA TGTGCCAGCAGTGAACTGGGTGGGGGCTACACCTTC.

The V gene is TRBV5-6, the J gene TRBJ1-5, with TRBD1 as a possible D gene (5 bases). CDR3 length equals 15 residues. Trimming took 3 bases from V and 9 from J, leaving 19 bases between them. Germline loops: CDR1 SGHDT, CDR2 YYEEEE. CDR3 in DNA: TGTGCCAGCAGCTCGGGAGGCGGGACGGGTGGGCCCCAGCATTTT. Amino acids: CASSSGGGTGGPQHF.

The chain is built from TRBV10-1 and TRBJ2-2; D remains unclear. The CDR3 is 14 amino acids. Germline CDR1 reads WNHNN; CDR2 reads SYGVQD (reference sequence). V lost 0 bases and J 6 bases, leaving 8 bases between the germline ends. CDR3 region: CASSESAAAGELFF. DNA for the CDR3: TGCGCCAGCAGTGAGTCGGCGGCAGCCGGGGAGCTGTTTTTT.

CDR3 residues: CASSPRAGSESNQPQHF. CDR3 sequence (DNA): TGTGCCAGCTCACCACGCGCGGGGTCGGAGAGCAATCAGCCCCAGCATTTT. The chain carries TRBV18 and TRBJ1-5; D remains ambiguous. Germline CDR1 is KGHSH and CDR2 is LQKENI. Trimming removed 1 base from V and 1 base from J, with 14 bases in between. This CDR3 has 17 amino acids.

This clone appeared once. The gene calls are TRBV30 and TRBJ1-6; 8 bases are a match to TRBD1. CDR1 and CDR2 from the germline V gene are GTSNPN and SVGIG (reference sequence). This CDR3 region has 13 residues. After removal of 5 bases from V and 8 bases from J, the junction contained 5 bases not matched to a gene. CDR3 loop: CAWGRGPDSPLHF. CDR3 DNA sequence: TGTGCCTGGGGCAGGGGGCCAGATTCACCCCTCCACTTT.

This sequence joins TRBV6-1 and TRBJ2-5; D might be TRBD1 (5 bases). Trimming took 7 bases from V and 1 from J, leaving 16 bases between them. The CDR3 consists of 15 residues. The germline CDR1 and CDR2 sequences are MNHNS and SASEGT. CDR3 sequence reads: CASNRALTGQETQYF. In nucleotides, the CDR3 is TGTGCCAGCAACCGTGCCCTAACAGGCCAAGAGACCCAGTACTTC.